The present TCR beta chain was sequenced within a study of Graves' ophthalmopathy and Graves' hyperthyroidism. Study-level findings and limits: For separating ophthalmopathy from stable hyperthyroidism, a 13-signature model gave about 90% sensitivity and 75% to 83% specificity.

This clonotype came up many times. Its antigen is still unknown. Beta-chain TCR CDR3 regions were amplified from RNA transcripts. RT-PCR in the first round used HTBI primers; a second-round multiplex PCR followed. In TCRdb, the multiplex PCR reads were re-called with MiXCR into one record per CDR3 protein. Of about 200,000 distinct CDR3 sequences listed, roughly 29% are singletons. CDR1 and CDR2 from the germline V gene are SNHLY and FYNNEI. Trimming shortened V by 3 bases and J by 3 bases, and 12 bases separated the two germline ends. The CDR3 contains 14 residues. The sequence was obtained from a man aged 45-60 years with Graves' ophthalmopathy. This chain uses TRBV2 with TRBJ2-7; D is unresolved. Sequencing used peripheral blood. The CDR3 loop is CASSDGLGLYEQYF. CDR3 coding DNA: TGTGCCAGCAGTGACGGATTAGGGCTCTACGAGCAGTACTTC.